This T cell receptor (beta chain) was identified during a study of blood T cell repertoires in COVID-19. Overall study: Samples came from the United States, Italy and Spain, spanning acute and convalescent COVID-19. Sample material is recorded as cDNA or gDNA derived from T cells, B-cell-depleted T cells, or PBMCs.

V was trimmed by 3 bases and J by 7 bases, leaving 12 bases between them. CDR3 length equals 12 residues. Germline V CDR1 and CDR2: GTSNPN, SVGIG (reference sequence). This clone was picked up one time. Methods used by the authors: Researchers report that nucleated cell counts were estimated from reference gene primer amplification. The protocol was immunoSEQ multiplex PCR, while the TCRdb copy is restricted to in-frame clones and leaves out a portion. The D gene and trimming were derived from the DNA, and the V and J assignments and clone size from that table. The data show more than 95,000 clones, with more than 80% seen just once and 26% held by the top ten.

The gene calls are TRBV30 and TRBJ1-1; tentative D call: TRBD1 (6 bases). This TCR was recovered from a man in his 60s with acute or convalescent COVID-19. The source material was peripheral blood. The CDR3 spells CAWRSDRHEAFF. The DNA of the CDR3 is TGTGCCTGGAGATCAGACAGGCATGAAGCTTTCTTT.